Listed below are T cell receptor beta chains from one sample, sequenced in a study of cytomegalovirus exposure and HLA in healthy donors. Clones were sequenced by immunoSEQ multiplex PCR, and TCRdb holds only the in-frame ones, with some missing. The sample holds 90,000 to 100,000 clones, 55% to 75% seen once. The specimen was PBMCs. Receptors originate from a man in his fifties or sixties in good health and CMV-seronegative. Both conserved end residues are part of each CDR3. Fields, in order: V gene, J gene, clone size, D gene, CDR3 protein, CDR3 DNA. A D gene is named only where the DNA matches it firmly. Size values are once, few and many counts, or a class for expanded clones, and some rows have none.

>TRBV15|TRBJ1-1|once|TRBD1
CATSRDRTGGTEAFF
TGTGCCACCAGCAGAGATCGGACAGGGGGCACTGAAGCTTTCTTT
>TRBV28|TRBJ1-1|.|.
CASRVTPMIRLNTEAFF
TGTGCCAGCAGAGTTACTCCTATGATCAGGTTGAACACTGAAGCTTTCTTT
>TRBV18|TRBJ1-4|.|.
CASSPQETGWSEKLFF
TGTGCCAGCTCACCACAGGAAACAGGTTGGAGTGAAAAACTGTTTTTT
>TRBV7-9|TRBJ2-1|once|TRBD2
CASSSLLAGVYNEQFF
TGTGCCAGCAGCTCTTTACTAGCGGGGGTTTACAATGAGCAGTTCTTC
>TRBV6-1|TRBJ2-3|few|TRBD2
CASRGGRETDTQYF
TGTGCCTCGAGGGGCGGGCGGGAGACAGATACGCAGTATTTT
>TRBV4-3|TRBJ2-7|.|.
CASSKSLGLGEQYF
TGCGCCAGCAGTAAAAGTTTGGGACTCGGCGAGCAGTACTTC
>TRBV5-6|TRBJ1-4|.|TRBD1
CASSSWDRGHEKLFF
TGTGCCAGCAGCTCATGGGACAGGGGGCACGAAAAACTGTTTTTT
>TRBV5-1|TRBJ1-5|.|TRBD1
CASSLGRQGEGNQPQHF
TGCGCCAGCAGCTTGGGCCGACAGGGGGAGGGCAATCAGCCCCAGCATTTT
>TRBV5-1|TRBJ1-1|.|TRBD1
CASSQGTGGTEAFF
TGCGCCAGCAGCCAAGGGACAGGGGGCACTGAAGCTTTCTTT
>TRBV6-4|TRBJ2-1|.|TRBD2
CASSSLAGDYNEQFF
TGTGCCAGCAGTTCCCTAGCGGGAGATTACAATGAGCAGTTCTTC
>TRBV7-6|TRBJ2-2|.|TRBD2
CASSRLAGASKNGELFF
TGTGCCAGCAGCCGACTAGCGGGAGCCTCTAAGAACGGGGAGCTGTTTTTT
>TRBV5-4|TRBJ1-5|.|.
CASSLDRDQPQHF
TGTGCCAGCAGCTTGGACAGGGATCAGCCCCAGCATTTT
>TRBV7-9|TRBJ2-7|.|.
CASSSPASSTYEQYF
TGTGCCAGCAGCTCGCCAGCGAGTAGCACCTACGAGCAGTACTTC
>TRBV6-5|TRBJ1-2|.|TRBD1
CASSRQGANYGYTF
TGTGCCAGCAGCCGACAGGGGGCGAACTATGGCTACACCTTC
>TRBV30|TRBJ1-2|.|TRBD1
CAWSKPGQGLGGYTF
TGTGCCTGGAGTAAACCGGGACAGGGGTTGGGTGGCTACACCTTC
>TRBV29-1|TRBJ2-3|.|.
CSVEVYTDTQYF
TGCAGCGTTGAAGTTTACACAGATACGCAGTATTTT
>TRBV2|TRBJ1-2|.|TRBD1
CASRRDRSYTF
TGTGCCAGCAGGAGGGACAGGAGCTACACCTTC
>TRBV29-1|TRBJ2-5|.|TRBD1
CSVHGYRGVETQYF
TGCAGCGTCCATGGATACAGGGGTGTTGAGACCCAGTACTTC
>TRBV11-2|TRBJ2-5|.|.
CASSFTVRETQYF
TGTGCCAGCAGCTTCACAGTCCGGGAGACCCAGTACTTC
>TRBV19|TRBJ1-1|.|.
CASSISRGNTEAFF
TGTGCCAGTAGTATCTCTCGGGGGAACACTGAAGCTTTCTTT
>TRBV5-6|TRBJ1-5|.|TRBD1
CASSLSGGDQPQHF
TGTGCCAGCAGCTTATCAGGGGGCGATCAGCCCCAGCATTTT
>TRBV5-6|TRBJ1-2|few|TRBD1
CASSGYRGSYGYTF
TGTGCCAGCAGCGGCTACAGGGGCAGCTATGGCTACACCTTC
>TRBV7-9|TRBJ2-5|.|.
CASSFLLQETQYF
TGTGCCAGCAGCTTTTTACTCCAAGAGACCCAGTACTTC
>TRBV19|TRBJ2-1|few|TRBD2
CASSIGEREVNEQFF
TGTGCCAGTAGTATAGGGGAGCGGGAGGTGAATGAGCAGTTCTTC
>TRBV27|TRBJ2-5|once|TRBD2
CASSWETSGRLETQYF
TGTGCCAGCAGTTGGGAGACTAGCGGGAGGTTAGAGACCCAGTACTTC
>TRBV7-2|TRBJ1-5|.|TRBD1
CASSAWTGENQPQHF
TGTGCCAGCAGCGCGTGGACAGGGGAGAATCAGCCCCAGCATTTT
>TRBV5-4|TRBJ1-1|.|.
CASSSDRRIRF
TGTGCCAGCAGCTCCGACAGGCGCATTAGGTTT
>TRBV11-2|TRBJ1-4|.|TRBD1
CASSLADRVGEEKLFF
TGTGCCAGCAGCTTAGCTGACAGGGTTGGTGAAGAAAAACTGTTTTTT
>TRBV15|TRBJ2-7|.|.
CATSRDLVVVSEQYF
TGTGCCACCAGCAGAGATCTTGTTGTAGTTTCCGAGCAGTACTTC
>TRBV2|TRBJ1-2|.|.
CASQYGAKILVRGYTF
TGTGCCAGCCAGTATGGGGCCAAGATCCTAGTTCGCGGCTACACCTTC
>TRBV9|TRBJ1-1|few|TRBD1
CASSYGQDPGEAFF
TGTGCCAGCAGCTACGGACAGGACCCAGGTGAAGCTTTCTTT
>TRBV27|TRBJ1-5|.|.
CASSLIQDLSNQPQHF
TGTGCCAGCAGTTTAATACAGGACCTCTCTAATCAGCCCCAGCATTTT
>TRBV23-1|TRBJ1-2|.|.
CASTSQAQRDGYTF
TGCGCCAGCACCTCCCAGGCCCAGAGGGATGGCTACACCTTC
>TRBV11-3|TRBJ2-6|.|TRBD1
CASSPGTGSSGANVLTF
TGTGCCAGCAGCCCCGGGACAGGGTCCTCTGGGGCCAACGTCCTGACTTTC
>TRBV15|TRBJ1-2|.|.
CATSRPQVGAVGGYTF
TGTGCCACCAGCAGACCCCAGGTTGGGGCGGTCGGTGGCTACACCTTC
>TRBV11-2|TRBJ2-5|.|TRBD1
CASSSAGGRRETQYF
TGTGCCAGCAGCTCGGCAGGGGGTCGGAGAGAGACCCAGTACTTC
>TRBV7-9|TRBJ1-2|.|TRBD1
CASSPPGVTGANYGYTF
TGTGCCAGCAGCCCCCCGGGCGTGACAGGGGCTAACTATGGCTACACCTTC
>TRBV6-1|TRBJ1-1|once|.
CASSEDRRYRAFF
TGTGCCAGCAGTGAAGACAGGCGATATAGGGCTTTCTTT
>TRBV7-9|TRBJ2-5|few|.
CASSFSAGWVEETQYF
TGTGCCAGCAGCTTTTCTGCGGGCTGGGTAGAAGAGACCCAGTACTTC
>TRBV27|TRBJ2-7|.|.
CASSPGLGLHYEQYF
TGTGCCAGCAGTCCAGGCTTGGGACTCCACTACGAGCAGTACTTC
>TRBV7-9|TRBJ2-1|.|TRBD2
CASSLVRLATDNEQFF
TGTGCCAGCAGCTTAGTCCGACTAGCTACCGACAATGAGCAGTTCTTC
>TRBV9|TRBJ2-7|.|TRBD1
CASSTGTEPYEQYF
TGTGCCAGCAGCACCGGGACAGAGCCCTACGAGCAGTACTTC
>TRBV2|TRBJ2-5|.|.
CASSEGEVKTQYF
TGTGCCAGCAGTGAAGGGGAGGTAAAGACCCAGTACTTC
>TRBV5-6|TRBJ2-3|.|TRBD1
CASSYGTGGPDTQYF
TGTGCCAGCAGCTACGGGACAGGAGGGCCAGATACGCAGTATTTT
>TRBV27|TRBJ2-7|few|.
CASSFLATVYEQYF
TGTGCCAGCAGTTTCCTCGCCACGGTCTACGAGCAGTACTTC
>TRBV11-2|TRBJ1-2|once|.
CASSPLHVGGRAYGYTF
TGTGCCAGCAGCCCACTACACGTCGGGGGGCGAGCCTATGGCTACACCTTC
>TRBV7-7|TRBJ2-5|.|TRBD2
CASSLSPGLAGVGAEETQYF
TGTGCTAGCAGCTTGTCTCCCGGACTAGCGGGAGTGGGCGCTGAAGAGACCCAGTACTTC
>TRBV28|TRBJ1-6|once|TRBD1
CASRTGQGTYNSPLHF
TGTGCCAGCAGAACGGGACAGGGGACCTATAATTCACCCCTCCACTTT
>TRBV7-2|TRBJ1-1|few|.
CASSLAGRNTEAFF
TGTGCCAGCAGCTTAGCCGGGAGGAACACTGAAGCTTTCTTT
>TRBV30|TRBJ1-4|.|TRBD1
CAWSAQGARGEKLFF
TGTGCCTGGAGCGCTCAGGGGGCTCGGGGTGAAAAACTGTTTTTT
>TRBV7-2|TRBJ1-5|few|.
CASSPTRGYNQPQHF
TGTGCCAGCAGCCCAACCCGAGGATACAATCAGCCCCAGCATTTT
>TRBV30|TRBJ2-6|few|.
CAWKRGFFSGANVLTF
TGTGCCTGGAAAAGGGGGTTCTTCTCTGGGGCCAACGTCCTGACTTTC
>TRBV5-1|TRBJ2-3|.|TRBD2
CASSLEGGVASTDTQYF
TGCGCCAGCAGCTTGGAGGGAGGGGTGGCTAGCACAGATACGCAGTATTTT
>TRBV5-5|TRBJ1-1|.|.
CASSLEGGRAEAFF
TGTGCCAGCAGCTTGGAGGGAGGGAGGGCTGAAGCTTTCTTT
>TRBV5-6|TRBJ2-7|.|.
CASSLLPGWETAYEQYF
TGTGCCAGCAGCTTGCTTCCAGGTTGGGAGACTGCCTACGAGCAGTACTTC
>TRBV28|TRBJ2-3|.|TRBD1
CASSLRPGQGLDTQYF
TGTGCCAGCAGTTTGAGGCCGGGACAGGGTCTAGATACGCAGTATTTT
>TRBV7-2|TRBJ2-1|.|TRBD1
CASSRQGYNEQFF
TGTGCCAGCAGCCGACAGGGTTACAATGAGCAGTTCTTC
>TRBV6-5|TRBJ2-7|.|.
CASRETAFSSYEQYF
TGTGCCAGCAGGGAGACGGCATTCAGCTCCTACGAGCAGTACTTC
>TRBV5-6|TRBJ2-1|few|.
CASSPGTINEQFF
TGTGCCAGCAGCCCCGGGACAATCAATGAGCAGTTCTTC